The 26 T cell receptor beta chains below were found in one sample sequenced in a study of PD-L1 blockade in urothelial cancer. Time point in this sample: peripheral blood 6 weeks after treatment start. Sequenced by immunoSEQ multiplex PCR; TCRdb stores in-frame clones only, minus some. Of around 40,000 clones in the sample, more than 75% were seen once. The sample in question was PBMCs, obtained around atezolizumab (anti-PD-L1) treatment. These receptor sequences come from a man between 60 and 75 years old with urothelial cancer.

The chain carries TRBV5-1 and TRBJ2-7; 7 bases align to TRBD2. In germline, CDR1 is SGHRS, CDR2 YFSETQ. With 4 bases clipped from V and 1 base from J, the junction kept 11 bases outside the gene matches. The CDR3 runs to 16 residues. The CDR3 sequence: CASSEGPRESSYEQYF. The DNA of the CDR3 is TGCGCCAGCAGCGAGGGGCCGCGGGAGAGTTCCTACGAGCAGTACTTC.

The rearrangement joins TRBV5-4 to TRBJ2-7, with 7 bases lining up with TRBD2. The CDR3 spans 15 residues. Trimming at V came to 0 bases and at J to 5 bases, leaving 8 bases not matched to a gene. Looked up from germline, CDR1 is SGHNT and CDR2 is YYREEE (reference sequence). The CDR3 coding sequence is TGTGCCAGCAGCTTGGGGGCAGGGAGGGTAGACGAGCAGTACTTC. Protein sequence: CASSLGAGRVDEQYF.

CDR3 protein: CASGLGSGQGGNEQFF. CDR3 bases: TGTGCTAGTGGTTTGGGATCGGGACAGGGTGGCAATGAGCAGTTCTTC. The chain recombines TRBV12-5 with TRBJ2-1; TRBD1 matches at 9 bases. With V trimmed by 1 base and J by 6 bases, 7 bases remained unmatched. Germline assignment: CDR1 LGHNT and CDR2 FRNRAP. This CDR3 has 16 residues.

The genes are TRBV30 and TRBJ1-5; D remains unclear. This CDR3 region has 16 residues. Trimming removed 0 bases at V and 4 bases at J, with 16 bases between. Germline CDR1 is GTSNPN and CDR2 is SVGIG (reference sequence). CDR3 protein: CAWSVLGFGLNQPQHF. In DNA form, the CDR3 reads TGTGCCTGGAGTGTACTCGGGTTTGGTCTAAATCAGCCCCAGCATTTT.

This sequence joins TRBV28 and TRBJ2-7; D is unresolved. Germline assignment: CDR1 MDHEN and CDR2 SYDVKM. With 6 bases removed from V and 6 bases from J, the gap between germline ends came to 9 bases. This CDR3 has 11 residues. CDR3 loop: CASSANREQYF. In DNA form, the CDR3 reads TGTGCCAGCAGCGCTAATCGCGAGCAGTACTTC.

The chain employs TRBV7-9 and TRBJ2-7; 7 positions match TRBD1. The CDR3 totals 15 residues. CDR1 and CDR2 (germline): SEHNR, FQNEAQ (reference sequence). V lost 5 bases and J lost 7; bases outside the gene matches: 14. In DNA form, the CDR3 reads TGTGCCAGCAGCGCCGTTAGCGACAGGGCTGGAGAGCAGTACTTC. This sequence encodes CASSAVSDRAGEQYF.

The rearrangement uses TRBV19 and TRBJ1-2, with 9 bases matching TRBD1. The length of the CDR3 is 13 residues. Germline V gene sequence: CDR1 LNHDA, CDR2 SQIVND (reference sequence). The ends lost 8 bases at V and 4 bases at J; junction bases unmatched: 5. The CDR3 protein is CASGQGYGYGYTF. DNA of the CDR3: TGTGCCAGTGGACAGGGGTATGGCTATGGCTACACCTTC.

This chain links TRBV5-1 with TRBJ2-1, with TRBD2 matching 14 bases. The CDR3 extends over 19 amino acids. Trimming took 0 bases from V and 9 from J; bases not matched to a gene: 14. Germline V CDR1 and CDR2: SGHRS, YFSETQ. The CDR3: CASSLAFLTSGRAEGEQFF. The CDR3 DNA is TGCGCCAGCAGCTTGGCCTTCCTGACTAGCGGGAGGGCTGAGGGTGAGCAGTTCTTC.

This chain uses TRBV28 with TRBJ1-1, with D maybe TRBD1 (5 bases). This CDR3 contains 14 residues. The V end lost 2 bases, the J end lost 2 bases, and 9 bases lay between the germline ends. The germline CDR1 and CDR2 sequences are MDHEN and SYDVKM. The CDR3 DNA follows: TGTGCCAGCAGTTTAGGGACTCATAACACTGAAGCTTTCTTT. Translating gives CASSLGTHNTEAFF.

This clone was counted a few times. The gene calls are TRBV7-9 and TRBJ1-2; TRBD1 matches at 7 bases. The ends lost 1 base at V and 2 bases at J; junction bases unmatched: 4. The CDR3 runs to 15 residues. CDR1 is SEHNR, CDR2 FQNEAQ, per germline (reference sequence). This CDR3 is CASSLDTQGNYGYTF. As DNA, the CDR3 is TGTGCCAGCAGCTTAGACACACAGGGGAACTATGGCTACACCTTC.

The chain couples TRBV7-9 to TRBJ2-1; 8 nucleotides line up with TRBD2. V lost 10 bases and J lost 15; bases outside the gene matches: 26. This CDR3 comprises 16 residues. Germline assignment: CDR1 SEHNR and CDR2 FQNEAQ (reference sequence). CDR3 in DNA: TGTGCCAATCCCCACCGGCTAGCGGGTCGGGGCCAGTCTCGGTTCTTC. Translating it yields CANPHRLAGRGQSRFF.

With respect to this clone: Its ends do not fully match the called genes, so a read error is possible. The chain employs TRBV7-7 and TRBJ1-3; 8 bases are shared with TRBD1. Germline assignment: CDR1 SSHAT and CDR2 FNYEAQ (reference sequence). CDR3 length: 15 amino acids. CDR3 bases: TGTGCTAGCAGCCCGAGTACGGGGACAGGTAGCTCCATATATTTT. It codes for CASSPSTGTGSSIYF.

In DNA, the CDR3 is TGCGCCAGCAGCTTGGAGTCGGGGGTAGATACGCAGTATTTT. Its translation is CASSLESGVDTQYF. The chain is built from TRBV5-1 and TRBJ2-3, with D possibly TRBD2 on 6 matching bases. Deletions cut 0 bases from V and 5 bases from J, with 10 bases between. Germline CDR1 is SGHRS and CDR2 is YFSETQ. CDR3 length: 14 residues.

This clone was picked up a small number of times. J is TRBJ2-1 and V is TRBV28, with 7 bases fitting TRBD2. Germline V CDR1 and CDR2: MDHEN, SYDVKM. This CDR3 is 14 amino acids long. The trim removed 6 bases at V and 4 bases at J, leaving 6 bases unmatched. The CDR3 sequence is CASRSGGTYNEQFF. The CDR3 DNA is TGTGCCAGCAGATCCGGGGGGACGTACAATGAGCAGTTCTTC.

To note about this clone: A read error may account for a junction end that differs from germline. The V gene is TRBV7-7, the J gene TRBJ2-5, with 7 bases that match TRBD1. The CDR3 is 14 residues long. CDR1 SSHAT and CDR2 FNYEAQ come from the germline V gene (reference sequence). CDR3 residues: CASSLDRHQETQYF. DNA of the CDR3: TGTGCTAGCAGCTTGGACAGGCATCAAGAGACCCAGTACTTC.

The V and J genes are TRBV2 and TRBJ2-3; D remains unclear. Trimming removed 7 bases at V and 6 bases at J, with 11 bases between. The CDR3 covers 12 residues. CDR1 is SNHLY and CDR2 is FYNNEI in the germline V gene. This CDR3 reads CASTPDGDTQYF. For the CDR3, the DNA is TGTGCCAGCACCCCCGACGGGGATACGCAGTATTTT.

This clone occurred once. The chain carries TRBV7-8 and TRBJ2-1, with 8 bases that match TRBD1. The CDR3 totals 15 residues. V gave up 0 bases and J gave up 6 bases; unmatched junction bases: 4. In germline, CDR1 is SGHVS, CDR2 FQNEAQ. The CDR3 loop is CASSLAHGQGNEQFF. As DNA, the CDR3 is TGTGCCAGCAGCTTAGCCCACGGACAGGGCAATGAGCAGTTCTTC.

This clone was counted a few times. J is TRBJ1-3 and V is TRBV7-2; D remains ambiguous. The V end lost 1 base, the J end lost 1 base, and 5 bases lay between the germline ends. CDR1 SGHTA and CDR2 FQGNSA come from the germline V gene. This CDR3 is built from 14 residues. The CDR3 coding sequence is TGTGCCAGCAGCTTAGGAGGTTCTGGAAACACCATATATTTT. Amino acids: CASSLGGSGNTIYF.

This clone turned up a few times. V usage is TRBV19 and J usage is TRBJ1-2; D uncertain. The CDR3 sequence is 13 residues long. The V gene lost 9 bases and the J gene lost 4 bases, with 15 bases spanning the gap. Germline-derived CDR1 and CDR2 are LNHDA and SQIVND (reference sequence). CDR3 in DNA: TGTGCCAGCAACGGGGTCTTAAGCTATGGCTACACCTTC. It specifies CASNGVLSYGYTF.

This clone was recorded once. The chain recombines TRBV5-1 with TRBJ2-1, with 12 positions matching TRBD2. The CDR3 extends over 17 amino acids. Germline values: CDR1 SGHRS, CDR2 YFSETQ. V lost 0 bases and J lost 4; bases outside the gene matches: 5. The CDR3 DNA reads as TGCGCCAGCAGCTTGGGCGTGACTAGCGGGAGATACAATGAGCAGTTCTTC. Its translation: CASSLGVTSGRYNEQFF.

The genes are TRBV4-2 and TRBJ2-3; 11 positions agree with TRBD2. The V and J ends lost 4 bases and 5 bases, in that order; junction bases with no gene match: 2. The CDR3 length is 14 residues. Germline V lookup: CDR1 LGHNA, CDR2 YNFKEQ. CDR3 sequence (DNA): TGTGCCAGCAGCCTCGGACTAGCGGGAGATACGCAGTATTTT. Protein product: CASSLGLAGDTQYF.

The rearrangement uses TRBV6-1 and TRBJ2-7, with 7 bases that match TRBD2. Germline V lookup: CDR1 MNHNS, CDR2 SASEGT. The CDR3 length is 14 residues. With 2 bases clipped from V and 1 base from J, the junction kept 2 bases outside the gene matches. The CDR3 region has the DNA TGTGCCAGCAGTGAACGGGGGGTATCCTACGAGCAGTACTTC. It codes for CASSERGVSYEQYF.

The chain recombines TRBV19 with TRBJ2-5, with 8 nucleotides matching TRBD2. V lost 1 base and J lost 4; bases outside the gene matches: 2. This CDR3 spans 14 amino acids. CDR1 is LNHDA and CDR2 is SQIVND in the germline V gene (reference sequence). CDR3 coding DNA: TGTGCCAGTAGTATAGGGGGACTAGGAGAGACCCAGTACTTC. It translates to CASSIGGLGETQYF. Variable domain in full (rest from reference TRBV19 and TRBJ2-5): DGGITQSPKYLFRKEGQNVTLSCEQNLNHDAMYWYRQDPGQGLRLIYYSQIVNDFQKGDIAEGYSVSREKKESFPLTVTSAQKNPTAFYLCASSIGGLGETQYFGPGTRLLVL.

This clone has a single count. V gene TRBV10-3 combines with J gene TRBJ2-1; D gene uncertain. Germline loops: CDR1 ENHRY, CDR2 SYGVKD. This CDR3 has 14 amino acids. V was shortened by 3 bases and J by 0 bases, with 6 bases between the two germline ends. The CDR3 loop reads CAISEISSYNEQFF. In nucleotides, the CDR3 is TGTGCCATCAGTGAAATTAGCTCCTACAATGAGCAGTTCTTC.

On this clone itself: The junction does not match germline at one end; this may be a read error. The genes are TRBV4-2 and TRBJ1-2; D remains unclear. The CDR3 is 13 residues long. The V gene's germline CDR1 is LGHNA and CDR2 YNFKEQ. The CDR3 region is CASSQASNYGYTF. The CDR3 DNA reads TGTGCCAGCAGCCAAGCCTCAAACTACGGCTACACCTTC.

This rearrangement joins TRBV6-1 to TRBJ1-1; tentatively, D is TRBD1 (6 bases). Germline V gives CDR1 MNHNS, CDR2 SASEGT. CDR3 length: 16 amino acids. V was clipped by 4 bases and J by 1 base, with 16 bases between them. The DNA for the CDR3 is TGTGCCAGCAGTGTAGAGACAGGAAACCAGAACACTGAAGCTTTCTTT. Translated, it gives CASSVETGNQNTEAFF.